Shown below are 22 T cell receptor beta chains from a single sample sequenced in a study of blood T cell repertoires in COVID-19. TCRdb's table, derived via immunoSEQ multiplex PCR, lists solely in-frame clones and lacks some. Of about 180,000 clones listed, under 90% are singletons. The specimen was PBMCs or T cells enriched from blood (not recorded which). The receptors were sampled from a man in his 60s who had recovered from COVID-19.

A remark on this clone: At the DNA level, this CDR3 is encoded by other sequences in the same sample as well. V and J are TRBV27 and TRBJ1-2, with 10 bases lining up with TRBD1. CDR1 and CDR2 (germline): MNHEY, SMNVEV (reference sequence). The CDR3 consists of 14 residues. V lost 5 bases and J lost 6; bases outside the gene matches: 6. CDR3 region: CASSPRTGGDGYTF. CDR3 DNA: TGTGCCAGCAGTCCACGGACAGGGGGTGATGGCTACACCTTC.

CDR3 amino acids: CASSPLLRGNQPQHF. CDR3 DNA: TGTGCCAGCAGCCCCCTCCTCAGGGGCAATCAGCCCCAGCATTTT. The chain uses TRBV7-6 and TRBJ1-5, with D possibly TRBD1 on 5 matching bases. Germline CDR1 is SGHVS and CDR2 is FNYEAQ. The CDR3 extends over 15 amino acids. With 5 bases removed from V and 2 bases from J, the gap between germline ends came to 13 bases.

This clone was seen a handful of times. The chain joins TRBV11-3 to TRBJ2-3; 7 bases agree with TRBD1. The J segment lost 2 bases and the V segment lost 4 bases, leaving 3 bases of the junction unmatched. The CDR3 extends over 14 amino acids. Germline CDR1 reads SGHNT; CDR2 reads YENEEA. The CDR3 coding sequence is TGTGCCAGCAGCTCGGGACAGAACACAGATACGCAGTATTTT. Amino acids: CASSSGQNTDTQYF.

The rearrangement uses TRBV7-6 and TRBJ2-7; TRBD2 might be the D (5 bases). There are 15 residues in the CDR3. V lost 4 bases, J lost 4 bases, and 17 bases lay in between. Germline values: CDR1 SGHVS, CDR2 FNYEAQ. The CDR3 loop is CASSSIRGMFYEQYF. The CDR3 nucleotides read TGTGCCAGCAGCTCGATTCGAGGGATGTTTTACGAGCAGTACTTC. The whole variable domain, remainder taken from reference TRBV7-6 and TRBJ2-7, is GAGVSQSPRYKVTKRGQDVALRCDPISGHVSLYWYRQALGQGPEFLTYFNYEAQQDKSGLPNDRFSAERPEGSISTLTIQRTEQRDSAMYRCASSSIRGMFYEQYFGPGTRLTVT.

This clone was recorded a few times. The gene calls are TRBV7-3 and TRBJ2-2; 7 nucleotides align to TRBD1. The ends lost 8 bases at V and 4 bases at J; junction bases unmatched: 13. Germline lookup yields CDR1 SGHTA and CDR2 FQGTGA. This CDR3 has 16 residues. For the CDR3, the DNA is TGTGCCAGCGGTTCTCAGAGGGGGCTGGGCACCGGGGAGCTGTTTTTT. This gives the protein CASGSQRGLGTGELFF. Together with reference TRBV7-3 and TRBJ2-2, the CDR3 gives the full variable domain: GAGVSQTPSNKVTEKGKYVELRCDPISGHTALYWYRQSLGQGPEFLIYFQGTGAADDSGLPNDRFFAVRPEGSVSTLKIQRTERGDSAVYLCASGSQRGLGTGELFFGEGSRLTVL.

V usage is TRBV27 and J usage is TRBJ2-7, with 9 bases matching TRBD1. The germline V gene encodes CDR1 MNHEY and CDR2 SMNVEV (reference sequence). CDR3 length: 13 amino acids. J was trimmed by 2 bases and V by 6 bases; bases with no gene match: 2. Written as DNA, the CDR3 is TGTGCCAGCAGCACAGGGGGCCCCTACGAGCAGTACTTC. Translating it yields CASSTGGPYEQYF.

This clone was counted between two and nine times. The chain is built from TRBV19 and TRBJ1-4; 7 bases are a match to TRBD1. The CDR3 spans 16 residues. Trimming took 3 bases from V and 5 from J; bases not matched to a gene: 9. Germline CDR1 LNHDA, CDR2 SQIVND (reference sequence). Here the CDR3 DNA reads TGTGCCAGTAGTATGAGGCAGGGACAGAAAAATGAAAAACTGTTTTTT. Protein: CASSMRQGQKNEKLFF.

The rearrangement uses TRBV11-2 and TRBJ2-7; the D gene is possibly TRBD1 (5 bases). Germline V gives CDR1 SGHAT, CDR2 FQNNGV. Deletions cut 7 bases from V and 6 bases from J, with 13 bases between. The CDR3 runs to 12 residues. CDR3 DNA sequence: TGTGCCAGCAACCAGGGTTTGGCCGAGCAGTACTTC. Its translation: CASNQGLAEQYF.

The chain joins TRBV7-3 to TRBJ2-6; D may be TRBD2 (5 bases). The V and J ends lost 2 bases and 4 bases respectively, with 12 bases between them. The germline V gene has CDR1 SGHTA and CDR2 FQGTGA. CDR3 size: 16 residues. This CDR3 is CASSLPQLAGANVLTF. The DNA for the CDR3 is TGTGCCAGCAGCTTACCGCAGTTAGCGGGGGCCAACGTCCTGACTTTC.

The chain uses TRBV2 and TRBJ1-2; TRBD1 matches 8 bases. V trimming: 4 bases; J trimming: 7 bases; junction bases outside the gene matches: 8. This CDR3 has 14 residues. The germline gives CDR1 SNHLY, CDR2 FYNNEI. This CDR3 reads CASSAQGARGGYTF. The CDR3 DNA sequence: TGTGCCAGCAGTGCCCAGGGGGCGCGGGGTGGCTACACCTTC.

V usage is TRBV3-1 (or the pseudogene TRBV3-2) and J usage is TRBJ1-1, with a possible D match to TRBD1 (5 bases). CDR1 LGHDT and CDR2 YNNKEL come from the germline V gene (reference sequence). This CDR3 contains 14 residues. The V gene lost 1 base and the J gene lost 3 bases, with 9 bases spanning the gap. CDR3 protein: CASSQVGGDTEAFF. The CDR3 region has the DNA TGTGCCAGCAGCCAAGTTGGAGGGGACACTGAAGCTTTCTTT.

This sequence joins TRBV5-1 and TRBJ2-7; D may be TRBD2 (6 bases). V lost 2 bases, J lost 5 bases, and 14 bases lay in between. Looked up from germline, CDR1 is SGHRS and CDR2 is YFSETQ. This CDR3 region has 14 residues. The CDR3 here is CASSFGDSPNEQYF. CDR3 sequence (DNA): TGCGCCAGCAGCTTTGGGGACTCGCCCAACGAGCAGTACTTC.

The V gene is TRBV12-5, the J gene TRBJ1-5, with TRBD1 matching over 8 bases. Germline assignment: CDR1 LGHNT and CDR2 FRNRAP. The CDR3 runs 13 residues. V lost 6 bases and J lost 2; bases outside the gene matches: 0. The CDR3 protein is CASGDRGNQPQHF. The CDR3 DNA reads TGTGCTAGTGGGGACAGGGGCAATCAGCCCCAGCATTTT.

Comments on this clone: Other DNA sequences within the sample encode an identical CDR3. This sequence joins TRBV6-5 and TRBJ1-2; 10 nucleotides match TRBD1. Germline V gene sequence: CDR1 MNHEY, CDR2 SVGAGI. The V segment lost 6 bases and the J segment 2 bases; nucleotides outside the gene matches: 6. This CDR3 has 15 amino acids. CDR3 sequence: CASRPPGQGNYGYTF. The CDR3 coding sequence is TGTGCCAGCAGACCTCCGGGACAGGGGAACTATGGCTACACCTTC.

The CDR3, as DNA: TGTGCCAGCAGTCGAGGACTAGCGGGAGGCACCTCCTACGAGCAGTACTTC. It encodes CASSRGLAGGTSYEQYF. This chain uses TRBV27 with TRBJ2-7; 14 positions match TRBD2. V lost 5 bases and J lost 0; bases outside the gene matches: 6. Germline assignment: CDR1 MNHEY and CDR2 SMNVEV (reference sequence). The CDR3 has 17 amino acids.

This sequence joins TRBV6-4 and TRBJ2-2; no reliable D call. The CDR3 has 15 amino acids. Trimming took off 8 bases at V and 0 bases at J, with 13 bases between the two ends. Germline CDR1 MRHNA, CDR2 SNTAGT. Here the CDR3 DNA reads TGTGCCAGCCGCTCATTGGCGGCGAACACCGGGGAGCTGTTTTTT. It is translated as CASRSLAANTGELFF.

This clone showed up just once. The chain joins TRBV6-1 to TRBJ2-2; TRBD2 matches at 12 bases. Germline V gives CDR1 MNHNS, CDR2 SASEGT. The CDR3 is made up of 17 amino acids. V shed 4 bases and J 8 bases; nucleotides not matched to a gene: 11. CDR3 protein: CASSARLAGAPGGELFF. Here the CDR3 DNA reads TGTGCCAGCAGTGCTCGACTAGCGGGGGCCCCGGGGGGGGAGCTGTTTTTT.

CDR3 nucleotide sequence: TGCGCCAGCAGCTTGGATGGGGGGGCGTATCAGCCCCAGCATTTT. Translation gives CASSLDGGAYQPQHF. The rearrangement links TRBV5-1 to TRBJ1-5; tentative D call: TRBD1 (6 bases). The CDR3 extends over 15 amino acids. Germline V lookup: CDR1 SGHRS, CDR2 YFSETQ. The ends were cut back, 0 bases at V and 5 bases at J, with 12 bases in the middle.

V gene TRBV5-1 combines with J gene TRBJ1-4, with D tentatively TRBD1 (6 bases). Germline loops: CDR1 SGHRS, CDR2 YFSETQ. V was trimmed by 4 bases and J by 0 bases, leaving 25 bases between them. The CDR3 sequence is 20 residues long. CDR3 in amino acids: CASSLRSGGRGSATNEKLFF. CDR3 nucleotide sequence: TGCGCCAGCAGCCTACGTAGTGGGGGCAGGGGAAGTGCAACTAATGAAAAACTGTTTTTT.

The chain employs TRBV9 and TRBJ2-5; 9 positions match TRBD2. The CDR3 spans 17 residues. V gave up 5 bases and J gave up 5 bases; unmatched junction bases: 16. Germline CDR1 SGDLS, CDR2 YYNGEE. The CDR3 loop is CASSQQGLAGPSETQYF. The CDR3 DNA follows: TGTGCCAGCAGTCAACAAGGGCTAGCGGGGCCGTCGGAGACCCAGTACTTC.

This clone showed up just a few times. The chain carries TRBV7-3 and TRBJ1-3; TRBD1 agrees at 8 bases. The CDR3 runs 15 residues. Germline lookup yields CDR1 SGHTA and CDR2 FQGTGA. Trimming took 2 bases from V and 0 from J; bases not matched to a gene: 0. The CDR3, as DNA: TGTGCCAGCAGCTTAGGACAGGGCTCTGGAAACACCATATATTTT. It specifies CASSLGQGSGNTIYF.

This clone was detected only once. Here the CDR3 reads CASRSLAGEQYF. The DNA for the CDR3 is TGTGCCAGCAGGTCCCTAGCGGGAGAGCAGTACTTC. The chain couples TRBV12-3 or TRBV12-4 to TRBJ2-7; 9 bases are a match to TRBD2. V shed 6 bases, J shed 7 bases, and the junction held 4 bases outside the gene matches. The CDR3 contains 12 residues.